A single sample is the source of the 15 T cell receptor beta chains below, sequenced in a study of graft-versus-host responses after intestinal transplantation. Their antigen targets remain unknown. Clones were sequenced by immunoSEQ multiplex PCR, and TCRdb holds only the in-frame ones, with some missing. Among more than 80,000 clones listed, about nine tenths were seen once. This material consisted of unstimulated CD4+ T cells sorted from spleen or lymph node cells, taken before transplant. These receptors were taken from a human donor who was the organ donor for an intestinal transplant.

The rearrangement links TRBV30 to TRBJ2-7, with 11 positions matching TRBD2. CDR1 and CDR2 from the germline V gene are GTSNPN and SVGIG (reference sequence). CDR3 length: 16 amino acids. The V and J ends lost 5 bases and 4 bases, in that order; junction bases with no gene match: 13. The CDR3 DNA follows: TGTGCCTGGCAGTGGAGGGCTAGCGGGGGGATATACGAGCAGTACTTC. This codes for CAWQWRASGGIYEQYF.

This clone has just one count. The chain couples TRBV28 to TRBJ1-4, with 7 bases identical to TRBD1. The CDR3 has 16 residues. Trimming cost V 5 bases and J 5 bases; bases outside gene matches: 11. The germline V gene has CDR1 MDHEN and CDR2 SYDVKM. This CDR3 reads CASSPFRQGLNEKLFF. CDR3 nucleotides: TGTGCCAGCAGTCCCTTCCGACAGGGCCTCAATGAAAAACTGTTTTTT.

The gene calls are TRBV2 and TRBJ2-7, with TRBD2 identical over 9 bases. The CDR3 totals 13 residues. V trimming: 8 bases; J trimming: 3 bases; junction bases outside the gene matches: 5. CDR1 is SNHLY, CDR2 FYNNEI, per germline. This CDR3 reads CASEGLADYEQYF. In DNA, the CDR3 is TGTGCCAGCGAGGGACTAGCAGACTACGAGCAGTACTTC.

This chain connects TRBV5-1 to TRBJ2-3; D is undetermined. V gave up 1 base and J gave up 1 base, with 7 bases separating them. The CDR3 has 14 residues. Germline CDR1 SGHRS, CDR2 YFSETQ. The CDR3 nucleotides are TGCGCCAGCAGCTTGTCTGGCCGCACAGATACGCAGTATTTT. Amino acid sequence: CASSLSGRTDTQYF.

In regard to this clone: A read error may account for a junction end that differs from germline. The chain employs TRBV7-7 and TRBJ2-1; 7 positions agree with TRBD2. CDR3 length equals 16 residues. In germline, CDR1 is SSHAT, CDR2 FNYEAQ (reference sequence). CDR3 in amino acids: CASSLRGSGALDEQFF. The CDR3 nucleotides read TGTGCTAGCAGCTTACGGGGGAGCGGGGCCCTAGATGAGCAGTTCTTC.

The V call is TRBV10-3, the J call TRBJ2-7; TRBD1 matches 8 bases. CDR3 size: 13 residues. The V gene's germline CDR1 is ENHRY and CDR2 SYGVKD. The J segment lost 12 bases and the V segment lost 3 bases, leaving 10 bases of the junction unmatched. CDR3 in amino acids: CAISEDGAGGPYF. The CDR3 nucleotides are TGTGCCATCAGTGAAGATGGGGCAGGGGGCCCGTACTTC.

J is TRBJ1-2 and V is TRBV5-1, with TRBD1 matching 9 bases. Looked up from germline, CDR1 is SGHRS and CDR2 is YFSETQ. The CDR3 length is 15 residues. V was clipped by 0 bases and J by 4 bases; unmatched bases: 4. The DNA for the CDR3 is TGCGCCAGCAGCTTGGCCACGGACAGGGGCTATGGCTACACCTTC. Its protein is CASSLATDRGYGYTF.

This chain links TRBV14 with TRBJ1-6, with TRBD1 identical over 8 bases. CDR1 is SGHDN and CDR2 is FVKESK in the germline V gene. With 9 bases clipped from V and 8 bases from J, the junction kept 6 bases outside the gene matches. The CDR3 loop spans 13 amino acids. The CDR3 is CARTGQGHSPLHF. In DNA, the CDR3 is TGTGCCAGGACCGGACAGGGCCATTCACCCCTCCACTTT. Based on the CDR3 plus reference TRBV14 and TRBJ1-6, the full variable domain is EAGVTQFPSHSVIEKGQTVTLRCDPISGHDNLYWYRRVMGKEIKFLLHFVKESKQDESGMPNNRFLAERTGGTYSTLKVQPAELEDSGVYFCARTGQGHSPLHFGNGTRLTVT.

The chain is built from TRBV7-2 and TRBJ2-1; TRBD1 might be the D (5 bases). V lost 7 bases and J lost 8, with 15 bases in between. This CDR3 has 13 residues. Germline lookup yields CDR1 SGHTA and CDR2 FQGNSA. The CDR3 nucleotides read TGTGCCAGCACCGCAGGGCTTCGGGATGAGCAGTTCTTC. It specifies CASTAGLRDEQFF.

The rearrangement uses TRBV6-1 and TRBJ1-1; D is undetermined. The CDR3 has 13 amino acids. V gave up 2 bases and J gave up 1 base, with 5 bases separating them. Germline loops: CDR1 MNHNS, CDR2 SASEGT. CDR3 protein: CASSEFGNTEAFF. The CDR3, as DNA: TGTGCCAGCAGTGAATTCGGGAACACTGAAGCTTTCTTT.

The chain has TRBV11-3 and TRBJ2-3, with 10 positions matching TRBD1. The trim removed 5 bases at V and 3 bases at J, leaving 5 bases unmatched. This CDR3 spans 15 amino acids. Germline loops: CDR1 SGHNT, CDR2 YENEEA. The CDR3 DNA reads TGTGCCAGCAGCGCCGACAGGGGGCGGACAGATACGCAGTATTTT. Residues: CASSADRGRTDTQYF.

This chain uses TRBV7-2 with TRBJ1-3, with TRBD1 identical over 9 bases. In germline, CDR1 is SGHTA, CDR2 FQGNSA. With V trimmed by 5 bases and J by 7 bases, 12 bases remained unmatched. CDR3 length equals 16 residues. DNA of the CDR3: TGTGCCAGCAGCCCCTGGGCCAACGACAGGGGGAACACCATATATTTT. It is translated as CASSPWANDRGNTIYF.

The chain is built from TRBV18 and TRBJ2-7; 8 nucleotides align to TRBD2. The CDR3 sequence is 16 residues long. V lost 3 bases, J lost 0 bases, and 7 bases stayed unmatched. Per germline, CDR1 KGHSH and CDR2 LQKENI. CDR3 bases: TGTGCCAGCTCACCCTCTCTGAGCGGGAGCTCCTACGAGCAGTACTTC. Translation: CASSPSLSGSSYEQYF.

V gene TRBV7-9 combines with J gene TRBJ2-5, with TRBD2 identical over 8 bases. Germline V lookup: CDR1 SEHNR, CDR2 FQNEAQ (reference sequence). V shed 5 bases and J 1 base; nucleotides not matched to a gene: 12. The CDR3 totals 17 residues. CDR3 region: CASSHRAGGPVQETQYF. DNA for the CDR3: TGTGCCAGCAGCCACAGGGCGGGGGGACCCGTCCAAGAGACCCAGTACTTC.

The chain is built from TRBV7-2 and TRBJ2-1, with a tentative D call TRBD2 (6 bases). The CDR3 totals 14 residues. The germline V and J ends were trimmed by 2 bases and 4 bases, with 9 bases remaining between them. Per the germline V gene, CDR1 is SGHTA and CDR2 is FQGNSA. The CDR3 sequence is CASSLKAGYNEQFF. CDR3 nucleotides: TGTGCCAGCAGCTTAAAGGCGGGGTACAATGAGCAGTTCTTC.